This T cell receptor beta chain was found in a study of radiotherapy plus CTLA-4 blockade in lung cancer (dated by TCRdb to 2017 to 2018). Some background on the complete study: Objective responses were observed in approximately 19% of enrolled patients, and disease control was achieved in less than 40%. Here is what the overall study found, with its caveats: After treatment with radiotherapy and ipilimumab, TCR clones that originated in tumors expanded in peripheral blood. Increased serum interferon-beta after radiation, together with early dynamic changes in blood T cell clones, were reported to be the strongest predictors of response.

Points on this clone: Its antigen is currently not known. Base qualities are not at hand, and no much larger clone is one base apart.

Trimming takes 0 bases from V and 8 bases from J, and the germline ends sit 12 bases apart. Taken from cysteine to phenylalanine, the CDR3 has 14 residues. CDR3 DNA is the only sequence kept; it has 42 bases, read in frame from the first base. CDR1 and CDR2 (SGHNT, YYREEE) derive from the germline V gene (reference sequence). The study tested focal radiation therapy combined with CTLA-4 blockade (ipilimumab) in patients with chemo-refractory metastatic non-small-cell lung cancer. Receptor amplification or capture employed the immunoSEQ multiplex PCR assay. Not all clones reach the TCRdb copy of this immuneACCESS table, which keeps in-frame sequences only. Checked studies attribute under half of the gap to unresolved V genes and leave the rest unexplained. The sample includes roughly 88,000 clones, with 83% observed a single time. 0.84% of the sample goes to the ten largest clones.

The sequence derives from a human donor with non-small cell lung cancer who had stable disease on radiotherapy plus ipilimumab. Rearrangement joined TRBV5-4 to TRBJ2-1; TRBD2 might be the D gene, on 5 matching bases. The specimen comprised peripheral blood, sampled from a patient treated with radiotherapy plus ipilimumab. In nucleotide form, the sequence is TGTGCCAGCAGCTTGGGACTTCTAGCCGATGAGCAGTTCTTC. Its protein is CASSLGLLADEQFF. The full variable domain, completed from the reference TRBV5-4 and TRBJ2-1 proteins outside the CDR3, reads ETGVTQSPTHLIKTRGQQVTLRCSSQSGHNTVSWYQQALGQGPQFIFQYYREEENGRGNFPPRFSGLQFPNYSSELNVNALELDDSALYLCASSLGLLADEQFFGPGTRLTVL.